The 29 T cell receptor beta chains below come from one sample, sequenced in a study of blood T cell repertoires in COVID-19. Assay: immunoSEQ multiplex PCR; the TCRdb copy retains only in-frame clones and omits some. This sample has 180,000 or so clones, with about four fifths found just once. Sequencing was carried out using peripheral blood. These receptor sequences come from a woman in her thirties or forties with COVID-19, enrolled during active disease.

The V gene is TRBV7-8, the J gene TRBJ1-2; D unresolved. The CDR3 loop spans 13 amino acids. In germline, CDR1 is SGHVS, CDR2 FQNEAQ. The V gene lost 2 bases and the J gene lost 4 bases, with 8 bases spanning the gap. For the CDR3, the DNA is TGTGCCAGCAGCTTACTATCAGGCTATGGCTACACCTTC. Its translation is CASSLLSGYGYTF.

This clone was recorded only once. The V gene is TRBV28, the J gene TRBJ1-2; the D is unclear. The CDR3 is made up of 13 amino acids. Between the trimmed V and J ends, which lost 8 bases and 3 bases, there was a span of 13 bases. The germline V gene has CDR1 MDHEN and CDR2 SYDVKM. The CDR3 bases are TGTGCCAGCGGCCTGAGACAACACTATGGCTACACCTTC. This gives the protein CASGLRQHYGYTF.

J is TRBJ2-1 and V is TRBV2; 8 bases fit TRBD1. Germline V gene lookup returns CDR1 SNHLY and CDR2 FYNNEI. There are 13 residues in the CDR3. V lost 9 bases to trimming and J lost 8 bases; unmatched junction nucleotides: 9. In DNA form, the CDR3 reads TGTGCCAGTAGGACAGGGTCCCGCTATGAGCAGTTCTTC. This codes for CASRTGSRYEQFF. The full variable domain, with the rest looked up from reference TRBV2 and TRBJ2-1, is EPEVTQTPSHQVTQMGQEVILRCVPISNHLYFYWYRQILGQKVEFLVSFYNNEISEKSEIFDDQFSVERPDGSNFTLKIRSTKLEDSAMYFCASRTGSRYEQFFGPGTRLTVL.

This chain joins TRBV4-2 and TRBJ2-7; the D gene is possibly TRBD2 (6 bases). Germline CDR1 is LGHNA and CDR2 is YNFKEQ. Trimming left V 0 bases short and J 4 bases short, with 10 bases between. The CDR3 extends over 14 amino acids. CDR3 sequence (DNA): TGTGCCAGCAGCCAAGATACCGGGGGTTACGAGCAGTACGTC. Amino acids: CASSQDTGGYEQYV.

Points on this clone: This CDR3 is also generated by other DNA sequences in the sample. The chain combines TRBV11-2 with TRBJ1-5; no clear D. V was cut by 0 bases and J by 0 bases, with 9 bases left in between. The CDR3 consists of 16 residues. Germline CDR1 and CDR2: SGHAT and FQNNGV. The chain's CDR3 is CASSLDTELSNQPQHF. Written as DNA, the CDR3 is TGTGCCAGCAGCTTAGATACAGAGCTTAGCAATCAGCCCCAGCATTTT.

This clone showed up just once. The chain couples TRBV5-8 to TRBJ2-5; TRBD2 aligns across 8 bases. This CDR3 contains 16 residues. The V and J ends lost 3 bases and 5 bases, in that order; junction bases with no gene match: 12. Germline CDR1 is SGHTS and CDR2 is YDEGEE. The CDR3 spells CASSSPSRTGGETQYF. The CDR3 nucleotides are TGTGCCAGCAGCTCCCCGTCCCGTACGGGGGGGGAGACCCAGTACTTC.

The rearrangement joins TRBV5-5 to TRBJ2-4, with 8 bases fitting TRBD1. Germline-derived CDR1 and CDR2 are SGHKS and YYEKEE (reference sequence). V lost 0 bases and J lost 5; bases outside the gene matches: 10. The CDR3 extends over 17 amino acids. The CDR3 loop is CASSLAPDPGGQNIQYF. DNA of the CDR3: TGTGCCAGCAGCTTGGCACCCGACCCAGGGGGCCAAAACATTCAGTACTTC.

This clone was seen more than once but under ten times. In DNA, the CDR3 is TGCAGCGCCCGCGGGAGGTCCTCCTACGAGCAGTACTTC. It is translated as CSARGRSSYEQYF. The chain couples TRBV29-1 to TRBJ2-7, with TRBD2 matching over 8 bases. Trimming took 7 bases from V and 0 from J; bases not matched to a gene: 5. This CDR3 is built from 13 residues. Looked up from germline, CDR1 is SQVTM and CDR2 is ANQGSEA.

The rearrangement links TRBV2 to TRBJ1-6; TRBD1 matches 7 bases. CDR1 and CDR2 (germline): SNHLY, FYNNEI. Trimming removed 3 bases from V and 9 bases from J; junction bases left unmatched: 8. CDR3 length equals 15 residues. The chain's CDR3 is CASSDGQGGASPLHF. In nucleotides, the CDR3 is TGTGCCAGCAGTGACGGCCAGGGGGGAGCTTCACCCCTCCACTTT.

V is TRBV12-5 and J is TRBJ1-1; D ambiguous. The CDR3 contains 14 residues. V lost 0 bases to trimming and J lost 5 bases, with 10 bases between them. Germline V CDR1 and CDR2: LGHNT, FRNRAP. The CDR3 protein is CASGLVPRGTEAFF. The CDR3 DNA reads TGTGCTAGTGGTTTGGTACCGCGAGGTACTGAAGCTTTCTTT. Looking up the rest from reference TRBV12-5 and TRBJ1-1 gives the full variable domain: DARVTQTPRHKVTEMGQEVTMRCQPILGHNTVFWYRQTMMQGLELLAYFRNRAPLDDSGMPKDRFSAEMPDATLATLKIQPSEPRDSAVYFCASGLVPRGTEAFFGQGTRLTVV.

The rearrangement links TRBV28 to TRBJ2-1; maybe TRBD2 (5 bases). CDR1 is MDHEN, CDR2 SYDVKM, per germline. V was cut by 7 bases and J by 0 bases, with 10 bases left in between. The CDR3 loop spans 14 amino acids. This CDR3 is CASNSGSSYNEQFF. CDR3 coding DNA: TGTGCCAGCAATTCGGGGAGCTCCTACAATGAGCAGTTCTTC.

The rearrangement joins TRBV27 to TRBJ1-1; maybe TRBD1 (6 bases). V was clipped by 3 bases and J by 0 bases, with 14 bases between them. Looked up from germline, CDR1 is MNHEY and CDR2 is SMNVEV (reference sequence). The CDR3 covers 16 residues. The CDR3 DNA sequence: TGTGCCAGCAGTTTGAAGGGACAAGATTTGAACACTGAAGCTTTCTTT. This sequence encodes CASSLKGQDLNTEAFF.

The gene calls are TRBV30 and TRBJ1-2; no firm D call. Trimming shortened V by 4 bases and J by 8 bases, and 17 bases separated the two germline ends. The CDR3 is 13 amino acids. CDR1 GTSNPN and CDR2 SVGIG come from the germline V gene (reference sequence). The DNA of the CDR3 is TGTGCCTGGACCCCCTGGGAGGTAGGGGGCTACACCTTC. Its protein is CAWTPWEVGGYTF.

This chain joins TRBV27 and TRBJ1-2; D is unclear. Germline V CDR1 and CDR2: MNHEY, SMNVEV (reference sequence). Trimming took off 5 bases at V and 5 bases at J, with 15 bases between the two ends. The CDR3 has 14 residues. This CDR3 is CASSPGKAAYGYTF. In DNA form, the CDR3 reads TGTGCCAGCAGTCCGGGGAAAGCAGCATATGGCTACACCTTC.

The V and J genes are TRBV11-2 and TRBJ1-1; no clear D gene. The germline V gene has CDR1 SGHAT and CDR2 FQNNGV. The CDR3 consists of 13 residues. The V gene lost 1 base and the J gene lost 0 bases, with 3 bases spanning the gap. The CDR3 sequence: CASSLGLNTEAFF. The CDR3 coding sequence is TGTGCCAGCAGCTTAGGGCTGAACACTGAAGCTTTCTTT.

The chain carries TRBV6-1 and TRBJ2-1; D perhaps matches TRBD2 (5 bases). Germline CDR1 reads MNHNS; CDR2 reads SASEGT. This CDR3 spans 13 amino acids. V lost 0 bases to trimming and J lost 10 bases, with 10 bases between them. The CDR3, as DNA: TGTGCCAGCAGTGAAGCACCCCGGGGAGAGCAGTTCTTC. Amino acids: CASSEAPRGEQFF.

The chain uses TRBV7-9 and TRBJ2-5; TRBD1 matches at 9 bases. The V gene's germline CDR1 is SEHNR and CDR2 FQNEAQ (reference sequence). V trimming: 5 bases; J trimming: 4 bases; junction bases outside the gene matches: 5. CDR3 length: 14 amino acids. Here the CDR3 DNA reads TGTGCCAGCAGCAGACAGGGGGGCGGAGAGACCCAGTACTTC. The encoded protein is CASSRQGGGETQYF.

The chain has TRBV2 and TRBJ2-1; D gene uncertain. Trimming cost V 6 bases and J 15 bases, with 18 bases left between them. Germline lookup yields CDR1 SNHLY and CDR2 FYNNEI. CDR3 length equals 12 residues. The CDR3 is CASSYHGQDLFF. The CDR3 DNA sequence: TGTGCCAGCAGCTACCACGGCCAGGATCTGTTCTTC. Filled out from reference TRBV2 and TRBJ2-1, the complete variable domain reads EPEVTQTPSHQVTQMGQEVILRCVPISNHLYFYWYRQILGQKVEFLVSFYNNEISEKSEIFDDQFSVERPDGSNFTLKIRSTKLEDSAMYFCASSYHGQDLFFGPGTRLTVL.

The chain links TRBV21-1 to TRBJ1-5; the table names TRBD1, a call not compared with the DNA. TRBV21-1 is described as a pseudogene. The CDR3 has 13 amino acids. For the CDR3, the DNA is TGTGCCAGCAGCTCGGACAGGGAACAGCCCCAGCATTTT. Residues: CASSSDREQPQHF.

The chain is built from TRBV30 and TRBJ1-1, with 9 positions matching TRBD1. The CDR3 is 15 residues long. Germline V gene lookup returns CDR1 GTSNPN and CDR2 SVGIG (reference sequence). J lost 1 base, V lost 5 bases, and 8 bases had no gene match. CDR3 sequence reads: CAWHDRGGKNTEAFF. Written as DNA, the CDR3 is TGTGCCTGGCATGACAGGGGGGGAAAGAACACTGAAGCTTTCTTT.

CDR3 in amino acids: CAVPSARGNQETQYF. CDR3 nucleotides: TGTGCCGTCCCCTCCGCGCGGGGCAACCAAGAGACCCAGTACTTC. The chain has TRBV5-4 and TRBJ2-5, with a possible D match to TRBD2 (6 bases). The germline V gene has CDR1 SGHNT and CDR2 YYREEE (reference sequence). The CDR3 totals 15 residues. Trimming removed 10 bases at V and 0 bases at J, with 19 bases between.

This clone has a single count. CDR3 DNA sequence: TGTGCCAGCAGCCCCGTCGGGCTAGCGGGGGGGCCACACAATGAGCAGTTCTTC. This sequence encodes CASSPVGLAGGPHNEQFF. V is TRBV11-2 and J is TRBJ2-1, with TRBD2 identical over 12 bases. Germline V CDR1 and CDR2: SGHAT, FQNNGV. The CDR3 is 18 amino acids. J was trimmed by 5 bases and V by 5 bases; bases with no gene match: 13.

The rearrangement links TRBV19 to TRBJ2-3; TRBD2 agrees at 8 bases. The J segment lost 6 bases and the V segment lost 3 bases, leaving 8 bases of the junction unmatched. Germline V lookup: CDR1 LNHDA, CDR2 SQIVND (reference sequence). The CDR3 contains 15 residues. CDR3 DNA: TGTGCCAGTAGTATCTCGGGAGCGGGAGCTGATACGCAGTATTTT. It encodes CASSISGAGADTQYF.

The chain uses TRBV11-2 and TRBJ1-4; possibly TRBD1 for D (6 bases). CDR3 size: 15 residues. V lost 5 bases to trimming and J lost 7 bases, with 17 bases between them. Germline V gene sequence: CDR1 SGHAT, CDR2 FQNNGV. The DNA of the CDR3 is TGTGCCAGCAGCCAATACACAGGGTCCGGTGAAAAACTGTTTTTT. Translated: CASSQYTGSGEKLFF.

The J gene is TRBJ2-1, the V gene TRBV6-5; possible D gene TRBD2, 5 bases. The CDR3 runs 12 residues. Germline loops: CDR1 MNHEY, CDR2 SVGAGI. The V gene lost 6 bases and the J gene lost 6 bases, with 9 bases spanning the gap. In DNA form, the CDR3 reads TGTGCCAGCAGGGGGAGTAGCAATGAGCAGTTCTTC. It specifies CASRGSSNEQFF.

The chain links TRBV9 to TRBJ1-3; 8 nucleotides line up with TRBD1. The CDR3 has 17 amino acids. V trimming: 0 bases; J trimming: 0 bases; junction bases outside the gene matches: 5. CDR1 and CDR2 (germline): SGDLS, YYNGEE. The CDR3 loop reads CASSVGGTGGSGNTIYF. The CDR3 DNA reads as TGTGCCAGCAGCGTAGGAGGAACAGGGGGCTCTGGAAACACCATATATTTT. The whole variable domain, filled in from reference TRBV9 and TRBJ1-3, reads DSGVTQTPKHLITATGQRVTLRCSPRSGDLSVYWYQQSLDQGLQFLIQYYNGEERAKGNILERFSAQQFPDLHSELNLSSLELGDSALYFCASSVGGTGGSGNTIYFGEGSWLTVV.

The chain carries TRBV6-5 and TRBJ1-1, with a tentative D call TRBD1 (5 bases). V gave up 5 bases and J gave up 5 bases, with 15 bases separating them. Germline V gene lookup returns CDR1 MNHEY and CDR2 SVGAGI. CDR3 length: 14 residues. CDR3 region: CASSPTLGGTEAFF. The CDR3 bases are TGTGCCAGCAGTCCAACCCTGGGGGGGACTGAAGCTTTCTTT.

This clone was observed once. This chain connects TRBV14 to TRBJ2-1; 10 bases are a match to TRBD2. From germline, CDR1 is SGHDN and CDR2 FVKESK. This CDR3 is built from 12 residues. J gave up 12 bases and V 4 bases, and 3 bases lay outside the gene matches. CDR3 sequence: CASSPGTSVQFF. CDR3 nucleotides: TGTGCCAGCAGCCCCGGGACTAGCGTGCAGTTCTTC.

The chain combines TRBV4-1 with TRBJ2-1, with 9 bases aligning to TRBD1. From germline, CDR1 is MGHRA and CDR2 YSYEKL. This CDR3 is built from 13 residues. V lost 2 bases, J lost 15 bases, and 8 bases stayed unmatched. CDR3 amino acids: CASSQNETGGLFF. The CDR3 bases are TGCGCCAGCAGCCAAAATGAAACAGGGGGCCTGTTCTTC.